Sequencing of this T cell receptor (beta chain) was carried out in a study of T cells and Merkel cell carcinoma outcomes. CDR1 MGHRA and CDR2 YSYEKL come from the germline V gene. V gave up 4 bases and J gave up 7 bases, with 11 bases separating them. CDR3 length equals 13 residues. Study-wide results and caveats: Reportedly, T-cell repertoire with density predicts Merkel cell carcinoma outcomes.

Data came from immunoSEQ multiplex PCR; TCRdb stores just in-frame clones and leaves some out. Here the sample spans around 4,200 clones, roughly 92% being singletons. As to this clone: The antigen is undetermined.

The chain uses TRBV4-1 and TRBJ1-3; the D is unclear. The origin of this receptor is a human donor with Merkel cell carcinoma. Material for sequencing was tumor tissue from Merkel cell carcinoma. CDR3 in DNA: TGCGCCAGCAGCCTAGACGAGAGGAACACCATATATTTT. Translation gives CASSLDERNTIYF.